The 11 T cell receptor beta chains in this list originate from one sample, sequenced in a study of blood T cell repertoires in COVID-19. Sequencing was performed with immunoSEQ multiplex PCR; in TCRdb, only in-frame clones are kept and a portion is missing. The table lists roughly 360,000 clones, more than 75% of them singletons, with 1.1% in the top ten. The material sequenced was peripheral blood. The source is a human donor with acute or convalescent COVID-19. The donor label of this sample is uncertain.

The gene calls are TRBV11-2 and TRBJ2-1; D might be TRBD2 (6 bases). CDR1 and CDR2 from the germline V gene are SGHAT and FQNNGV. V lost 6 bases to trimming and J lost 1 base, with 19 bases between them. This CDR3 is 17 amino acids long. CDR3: CASRNPNPGESYNEQFF. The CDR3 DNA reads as TGTGCCAGCAGGAACCCAAACCCGGGGGAGTCCTACAATGAGCAGTTCTTC.

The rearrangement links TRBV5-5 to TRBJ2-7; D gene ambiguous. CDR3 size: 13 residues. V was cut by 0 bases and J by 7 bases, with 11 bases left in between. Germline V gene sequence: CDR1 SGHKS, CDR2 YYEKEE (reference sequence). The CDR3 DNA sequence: TGTGCCAGCAGCTTGGGCCCGGGTTGGGAGCAGTACTTC. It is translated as CASSLGPGWEQYF.

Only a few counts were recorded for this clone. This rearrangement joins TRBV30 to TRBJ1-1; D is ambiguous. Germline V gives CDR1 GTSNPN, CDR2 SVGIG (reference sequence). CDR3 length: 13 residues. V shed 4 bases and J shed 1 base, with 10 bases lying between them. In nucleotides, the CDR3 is TGTGCCTGGATAGTAAACAGGAACACTGAAGCTTTCTTT. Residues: CAWIVNRNTEAFF.

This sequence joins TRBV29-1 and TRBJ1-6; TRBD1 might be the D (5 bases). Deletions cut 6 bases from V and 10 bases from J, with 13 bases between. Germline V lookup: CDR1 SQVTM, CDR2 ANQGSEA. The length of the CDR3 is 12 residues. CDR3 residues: CSVRTMRSPLHF. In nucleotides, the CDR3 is TGCAGCGTACGGACAATGCGCTCACCCCTCCACTTT.

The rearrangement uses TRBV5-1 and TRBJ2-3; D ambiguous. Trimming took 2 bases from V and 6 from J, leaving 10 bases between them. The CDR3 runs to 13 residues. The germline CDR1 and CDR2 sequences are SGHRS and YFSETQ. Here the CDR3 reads CASSLRSSDTQYF. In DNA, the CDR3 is TGCGCCAGCAGCTTACGAAGCTCCGATACGCAGTATTTT.

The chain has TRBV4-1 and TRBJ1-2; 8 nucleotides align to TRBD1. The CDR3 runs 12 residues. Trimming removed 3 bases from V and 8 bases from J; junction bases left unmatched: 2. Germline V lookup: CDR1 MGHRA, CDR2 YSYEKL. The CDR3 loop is CASSQDREGYTF. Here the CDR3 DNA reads TGCGCCAGCAGCCAGGACAGGGAGGGCTACACCTTC.

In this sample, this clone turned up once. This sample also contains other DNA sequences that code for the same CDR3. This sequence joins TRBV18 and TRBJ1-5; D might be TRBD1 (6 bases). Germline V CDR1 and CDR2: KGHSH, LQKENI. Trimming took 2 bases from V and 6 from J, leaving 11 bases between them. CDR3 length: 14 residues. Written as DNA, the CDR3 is TGTGCCAGCTCACCAACAGGGTTAGGTCAGCCCCAGCATTTT. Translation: CASSPTGLGQPQHF.

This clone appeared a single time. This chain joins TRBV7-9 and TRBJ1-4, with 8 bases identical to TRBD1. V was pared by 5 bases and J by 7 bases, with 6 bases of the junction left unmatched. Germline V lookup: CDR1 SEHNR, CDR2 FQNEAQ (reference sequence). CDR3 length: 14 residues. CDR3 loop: CASSPGQVAEKLFF. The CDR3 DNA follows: TGTGCCAGCAGCCCGGGACAGGTGGCTGAAAAACTGTTTTTT.

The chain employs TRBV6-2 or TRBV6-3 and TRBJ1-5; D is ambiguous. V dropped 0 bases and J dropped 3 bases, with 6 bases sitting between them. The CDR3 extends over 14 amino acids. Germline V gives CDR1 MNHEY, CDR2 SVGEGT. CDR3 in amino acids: CASSYSQYNQPQHF. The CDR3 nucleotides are TGTGCCAGCAGTTACTCCCAGTACAATCAGCCCCAGCATTTT.

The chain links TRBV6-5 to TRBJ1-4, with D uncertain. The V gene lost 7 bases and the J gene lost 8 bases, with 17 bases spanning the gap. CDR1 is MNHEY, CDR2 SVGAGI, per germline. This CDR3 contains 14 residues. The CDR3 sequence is CASTLPGDHEKLFF. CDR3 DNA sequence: TGTGCCAGCACCCTACCCGGAGATCACGAAAAACTGTTTTTT.

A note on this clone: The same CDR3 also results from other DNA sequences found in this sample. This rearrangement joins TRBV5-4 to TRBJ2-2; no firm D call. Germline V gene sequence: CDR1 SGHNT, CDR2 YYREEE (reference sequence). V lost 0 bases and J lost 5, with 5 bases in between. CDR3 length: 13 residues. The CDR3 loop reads CASSLEPTGELFF. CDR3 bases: TGTGCCAGCAGCTTGGAGCCGACCGGGGAGCTGTTTTTT.